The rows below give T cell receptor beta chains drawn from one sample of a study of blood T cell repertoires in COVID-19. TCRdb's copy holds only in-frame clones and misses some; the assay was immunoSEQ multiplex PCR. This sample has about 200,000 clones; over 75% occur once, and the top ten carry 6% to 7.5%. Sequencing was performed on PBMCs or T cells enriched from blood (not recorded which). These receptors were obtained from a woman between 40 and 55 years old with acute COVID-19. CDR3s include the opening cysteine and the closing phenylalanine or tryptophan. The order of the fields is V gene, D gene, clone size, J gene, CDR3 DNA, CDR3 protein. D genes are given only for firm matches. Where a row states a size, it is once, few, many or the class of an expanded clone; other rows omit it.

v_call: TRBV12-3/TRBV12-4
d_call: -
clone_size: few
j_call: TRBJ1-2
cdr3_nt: TGTGCCAGCAGTTTTAACAGTGGCTACACCTTC
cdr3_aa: CASSFNSGYTF

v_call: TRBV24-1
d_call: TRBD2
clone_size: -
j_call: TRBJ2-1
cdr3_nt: TGTGCCACCAGTGCCCTGGGACTAGCGGGATCCTACAATGAGCAGTTCTTC
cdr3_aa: CATSALGLAGSYNEQFF

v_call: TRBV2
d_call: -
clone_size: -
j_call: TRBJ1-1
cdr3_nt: TGTGCCAGCAGTGGATTCGGGGTAACTGAAGCTTTCTTT
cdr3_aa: CASSGFGVTEAFF

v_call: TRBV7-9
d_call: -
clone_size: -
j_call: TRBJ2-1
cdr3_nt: TGTGCCAGCAGCTTAAGTGGCAGCTACAATGAGCAGTTCTTC
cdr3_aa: CASSLSGSYNEQFF

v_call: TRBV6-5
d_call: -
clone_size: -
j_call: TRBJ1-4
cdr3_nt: TGTGCCAGCAGCTCACAGGGTCTGGATGAAAAACTGTTTTTT
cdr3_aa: CASSSQGLDEKLFF

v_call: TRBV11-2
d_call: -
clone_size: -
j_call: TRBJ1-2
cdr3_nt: TGTGCCAGCAGCTCACTGAGGGGGAATCTGGATGGCTACACCTTC
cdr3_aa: CASSSLRGNLDGYTF

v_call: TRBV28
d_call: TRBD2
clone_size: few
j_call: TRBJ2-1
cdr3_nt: TGTGCCAGCAGTTTGGCGCGGGGGAACTCCTACAATGAGCAGTTCTTC
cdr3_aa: CASSLARGNSYNEQFF

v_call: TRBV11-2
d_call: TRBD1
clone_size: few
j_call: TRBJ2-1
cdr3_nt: TGTGCCAGCCGCTCAGCCGGGACAGGGGGCTACAATGAGCAGTTCTTC
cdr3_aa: CASRSAGTGGYNEQFF

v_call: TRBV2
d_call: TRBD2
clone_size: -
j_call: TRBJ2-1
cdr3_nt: TGTGCCGGGAAGGGGTTACTAGCGGGGGGAAATGAGCAGTTCTTC
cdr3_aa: CAGKGLLAGGNEQFF

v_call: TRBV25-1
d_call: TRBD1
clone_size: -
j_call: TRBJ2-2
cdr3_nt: TGTGCCAGCGCCGCACAGGGGGCGTATATCGGGGAGCTGTTTTTT
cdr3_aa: CASAAQGAYIGELFF

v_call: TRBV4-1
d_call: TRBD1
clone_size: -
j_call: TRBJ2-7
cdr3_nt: TGCGCCAGCAGCCCCCGAACAGGGGGCTATTACGAGCAGTACTTC
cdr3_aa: CASSPRTGGYYEQYF

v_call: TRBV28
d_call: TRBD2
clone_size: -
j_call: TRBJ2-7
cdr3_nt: TGTGCCAGCAGTTTATATGCGGGGGAGATTTTCGAGCAGTACTTC
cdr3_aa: CASSLYAGEIFEQYF

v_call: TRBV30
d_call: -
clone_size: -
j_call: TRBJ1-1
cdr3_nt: TGTGCCTGGAGTGTCGGAGTGGCTGAAGCTTTCTTT
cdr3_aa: CAWSVGVAEAFF

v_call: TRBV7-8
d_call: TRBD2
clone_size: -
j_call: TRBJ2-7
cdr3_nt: TGTGCCAGCGGACGACTTGCGAGCGGGAGTTCTCCCTACGAGCAGTACTTC
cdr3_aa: CASGRLASGSSPYEQYF

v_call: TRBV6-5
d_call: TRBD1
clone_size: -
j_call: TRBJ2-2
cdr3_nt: TGTGCCAGCAGTCCCGGGACAGGGAAGCCCGGGGAGCTGTTTTTT
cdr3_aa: CASSPGTGKPGELFF

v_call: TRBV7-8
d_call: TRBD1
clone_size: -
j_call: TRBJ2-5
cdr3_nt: TGTGCCAGCAGCTTTTCCGGGACAGGGGTTGAGACCCAGTACTTC
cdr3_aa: CASSFSGTGVETQYF

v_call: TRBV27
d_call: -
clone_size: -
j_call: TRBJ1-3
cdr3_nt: TGTGCCAGCAGTTTACAGGGGCGACCTGGAAACACCATATATTTT
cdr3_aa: CASSLQGRPGNTIYF

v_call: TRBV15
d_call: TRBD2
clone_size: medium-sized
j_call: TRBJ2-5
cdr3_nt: TGTGCCACCAGCAGAGATAAGAGGGAGGGGAGGGGCCAAGAGACCCAGTACTTC
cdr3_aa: CATSRDKREGRGQETQYF

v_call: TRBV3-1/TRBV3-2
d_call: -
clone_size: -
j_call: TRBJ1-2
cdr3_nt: TGTGCCAGCAGCCAAGATTTCGGTAACTATGGCTACACCTTC
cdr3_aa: CASSQDFGNYGYTF

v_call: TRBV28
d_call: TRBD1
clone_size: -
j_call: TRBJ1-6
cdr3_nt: TGTGCCAGCAGTTTACGGACAGGGTATAATTCACCCCTCCACTTT
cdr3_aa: CASSLRTGYNSPLHF

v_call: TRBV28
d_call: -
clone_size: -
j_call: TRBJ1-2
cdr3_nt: TGTGCCAGCAGTTTATCCGCGAGCTATGGCTACACCTTC
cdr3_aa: CASSLSASYGYTF

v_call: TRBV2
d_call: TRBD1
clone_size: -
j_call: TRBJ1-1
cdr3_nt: TGTGCCAGCAGTTCGGGACAGGGGAGGAACACTGAAGCTTTCTTT
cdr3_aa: CASSSGQGRNTEAFF

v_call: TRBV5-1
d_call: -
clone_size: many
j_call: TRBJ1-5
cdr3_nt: TGCGCCAGCAGCTTGGAGCCCAGGAATCAGCCCCAGCATTTT
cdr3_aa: CASSLEPRNQPQHF

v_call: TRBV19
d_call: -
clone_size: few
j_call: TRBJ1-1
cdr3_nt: TGTGCCAGTAGTTCGAATCCCCGACAGACAAACACTGAAGCTTTCTTT
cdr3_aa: CASSSNPRQTNTEAFF

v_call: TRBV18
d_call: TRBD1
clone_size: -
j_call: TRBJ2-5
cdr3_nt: TGTGCCAGCTCACGGGGACAGAGCCAAGAGACCCAGTACTTC
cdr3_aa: CASSRGQSQETQYF

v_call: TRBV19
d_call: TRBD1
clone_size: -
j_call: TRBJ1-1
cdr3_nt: TGTGCCAGTAGTACTAACGACAGGGTGGACACTGAAGCTTTCTTT
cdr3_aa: CASSTNDRVDTEAFF

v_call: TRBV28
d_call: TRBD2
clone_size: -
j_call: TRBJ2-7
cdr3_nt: TGTGCCAGCAACGGACTAGCGGGAGGGCCGCCGTACTTC
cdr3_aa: CASNGLAGGPPYF

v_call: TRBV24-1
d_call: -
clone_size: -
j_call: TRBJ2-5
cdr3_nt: TGTGCCACCAGTGATTCCCTGAAGGCGGGTAGTCGGCAAGAGACCCAGTACTTC
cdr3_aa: CATSDSLKAGSRQETQYF

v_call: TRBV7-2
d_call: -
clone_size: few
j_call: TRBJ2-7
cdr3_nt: TGTGCCAGCAGCGGCAGAGGCTCCTACGAGCAGTACTTC
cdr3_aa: CASSGRGSYEQYF

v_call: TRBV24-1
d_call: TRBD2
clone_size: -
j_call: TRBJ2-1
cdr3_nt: TGTGCCACCAGTGACCCCGGGGGGTCCAATGAGCAGTTCTTC
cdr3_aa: CATSDPGGSNEQFF

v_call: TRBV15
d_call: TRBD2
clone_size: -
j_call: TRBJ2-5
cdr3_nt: TGTGCCACCAGCAGAGAAGCGGGGGGGCAAGAGACCCAGTACTTC
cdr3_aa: CATSREAGGQETQYF

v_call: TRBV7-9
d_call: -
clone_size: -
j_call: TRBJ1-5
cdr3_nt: TGTGCCAGCAGCGCCGTCAGGGGATCGGGCAATCAGCCCCAGCATTTT
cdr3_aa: CASSAVRGSGNQPQHF

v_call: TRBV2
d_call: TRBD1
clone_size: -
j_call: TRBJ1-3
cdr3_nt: TGTGCCAGCAGGACCGGGACAGCTGGAAACACCATATATTTT
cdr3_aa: CASRTGTAGNTIYF

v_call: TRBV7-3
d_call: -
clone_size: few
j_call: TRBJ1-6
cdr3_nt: TGTGCCAGCAGCTTAGCGCCCTCGGGTTCACCCCTCCACTTT
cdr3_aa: CASSLAPSGSPLHF

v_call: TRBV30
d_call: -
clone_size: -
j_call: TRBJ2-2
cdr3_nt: TGTGCCTGGAGTTTGGGGCGGACCGGGGAGCTGTTTTTT
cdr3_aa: CAWSLGRTGELFF

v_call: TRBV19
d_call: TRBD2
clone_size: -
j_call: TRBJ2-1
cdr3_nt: TGTGCCAGTAGACCTAGCGGGCCATACAATGAGCAGTTCTTC
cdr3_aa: CASRPSGPYNEQFF

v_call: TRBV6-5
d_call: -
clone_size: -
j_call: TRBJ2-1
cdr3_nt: TGTGCCAGCAGTTACTCGGGGGGGCACTCCTACAATGAGCAGTTCTTC
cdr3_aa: CASSYSGGHSYNEQFF

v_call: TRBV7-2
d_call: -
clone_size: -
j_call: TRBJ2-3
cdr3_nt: TGTGCCAGCAGCTTACAGTTACAGGGAACAGATACGCAGTATTTT
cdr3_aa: CASSLQLQGTDTQYF

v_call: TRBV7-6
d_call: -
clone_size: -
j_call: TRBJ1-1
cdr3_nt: TGTGCCAGCAGCTTAGTAGACCCGGGGGATGGCACTGAAGCTTTCTTT
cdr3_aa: CASSLVDPGDGTEAFF

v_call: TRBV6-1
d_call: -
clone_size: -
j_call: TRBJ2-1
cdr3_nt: TGTGCCAGCAGTGAGTCAGGGCGGTACAATGAGCAGTTCTTC
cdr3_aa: CASSESGRYNEQFF

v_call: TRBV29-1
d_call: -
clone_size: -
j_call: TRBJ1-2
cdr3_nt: TGCAGCGTTGATGTCCGGAGGGAAAGCTATGGCTACACCTTC
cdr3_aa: CSVDVRRESYGYTF

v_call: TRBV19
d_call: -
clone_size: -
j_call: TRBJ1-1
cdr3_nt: TGTGCCAGTAGTATATGGCAGGCGAACACTGAAGCTTTCTTT
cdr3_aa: CASSIWQANTEAFF

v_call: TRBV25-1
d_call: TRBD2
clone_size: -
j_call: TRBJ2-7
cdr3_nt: TGTGCCAGCAGTGCCACTAGCGGGAGAGAGTTCTACGAGCAGTACTTC
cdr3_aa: CASSATSGREFYEQYF

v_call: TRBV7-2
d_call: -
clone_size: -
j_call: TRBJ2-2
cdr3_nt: TGTGCCAGCAGCTTAAGGGCGGGGGCGGACACCGGGGAGCTGTTTTTT
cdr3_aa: CASSLRAGADTGELFF

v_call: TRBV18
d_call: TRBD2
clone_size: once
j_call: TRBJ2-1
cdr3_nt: TGTGCCAGCTCACCACTCACTAGCGGAGACAATGAGCAGTTCTTC
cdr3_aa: CASSPLTSGDNEQFF

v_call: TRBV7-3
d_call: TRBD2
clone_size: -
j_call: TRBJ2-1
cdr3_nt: TGTGCCAGCAGCTCCCGGGGGGGCGGAGAGCAGTTCTTC
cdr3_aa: CASSSRGGGEQFF

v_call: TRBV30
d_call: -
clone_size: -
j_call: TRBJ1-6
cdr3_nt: TGTGCCTGGAGTACGGGACTAGGTTCACCCCTCCACTTT
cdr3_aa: CAWSTGLGSPLHF

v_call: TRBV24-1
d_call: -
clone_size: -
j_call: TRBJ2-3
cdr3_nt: TGTGCCACCAGTGAGGCACAAGATACGCAGTATTTT
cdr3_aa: CATSEAQDTQYF

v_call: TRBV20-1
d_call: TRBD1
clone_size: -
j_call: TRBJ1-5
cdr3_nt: TGCAGTGCTAGTCGGGACAGGTCGAATCAGCCCCAGCATTTT
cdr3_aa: CSASRDRSNQPQHF

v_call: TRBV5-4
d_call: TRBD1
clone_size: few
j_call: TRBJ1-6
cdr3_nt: TGTGCCAGCAGCCCAGGACAGGGTTATAATTCACCCCTCCACTTT
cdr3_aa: CASSPGQGYNSPLHF

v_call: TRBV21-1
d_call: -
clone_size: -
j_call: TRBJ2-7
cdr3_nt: TGTGCCAGCACAACAATTCCGGGAGAAGGGTTATACGAGCAGTACTTC
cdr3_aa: CASTTIPGEGLYEQYF

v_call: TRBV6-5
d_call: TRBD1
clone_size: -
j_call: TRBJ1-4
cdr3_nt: TGTGCCAGCAGCGACACAGGGGGCGGGGGTGAAAAACTGTTTTTT
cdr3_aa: CASSDTGGGGEKLFF

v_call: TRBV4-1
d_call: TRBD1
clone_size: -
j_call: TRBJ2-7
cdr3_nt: TGCGCCAGCAGCCAGGGGACAGGGCGCTACGAGCAGTACTTC
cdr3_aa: CASSQGTGRYEQYF

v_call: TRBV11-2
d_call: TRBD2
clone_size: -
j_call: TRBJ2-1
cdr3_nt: TGTGCCAGCAGCTTAGATTCCCCCACTAGCGGGGGGTGGGATGAGCAGTTCTTC
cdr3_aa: CASSLDSPTSGGWDEQFF

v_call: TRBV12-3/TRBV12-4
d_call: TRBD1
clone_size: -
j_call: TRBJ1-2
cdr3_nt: TGTGCCAGCAGTTTGGGACAGGGAAATGGCTACACCTTC
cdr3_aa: CASSLGQGNGYTF

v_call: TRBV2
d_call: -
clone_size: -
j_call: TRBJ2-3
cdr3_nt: TGTGCCAGCAGACGGGATTTATCTGGTACGCAGTATTTT
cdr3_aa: CASRRDLSGTQYF

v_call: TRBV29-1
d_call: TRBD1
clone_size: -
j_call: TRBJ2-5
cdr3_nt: TGCAGCGTTGGGTGGGGACAGGGCACAGCAGAGACCCAGTACTTC
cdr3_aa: CSVGWGQGTAETQYF